The present T cell receptor beta chain was sequenced within a study of cytomegalovirus exposure and HLA in healthy donors. Study conclusions and caveats: Per a later analysis, approximately 16,000 TCR beta sequences showed association with HLA alleles at 0.05 false discovery rate. For cytomegalovirus status, the classifier reportedly gave diagnoses with high specificity and sensitivity. As a later analysis revealed, most CMV-associated TCR beta chains appeared HLA-restricted.

PCR primers comprised 60 Vbeta and 13 Jbeta primers. Method: immunoSEQ multiplex PCR; TCRdb's copy keeps in-frame clones and lacks some. The table includes 75,000 to 95,000 clones, approximately 79% detected once. Germline assignment: CDR1 MNHEY and CDR2 SMNVEV (reference sequence). Deletions cut 4 bases from V and 2 bases from J, with 9 bases between. This CDR3 is 14 amino acids long. Remarks on this clone: Its antigen remains unidentified.

The specimen sequenced was PBMCs. The receptor comes from a human donor in good health. The chain joins TRBV27 to TRBJ1-5; a weak D match, TRBD1 (5 bases). CDR3 in amino acids: CASSSGLRNQPQHF. Here the CDR3 DNA reads TGTGCCAGCAGTTCGGGACTACGCAATCAGCCCCAGCATTTT.